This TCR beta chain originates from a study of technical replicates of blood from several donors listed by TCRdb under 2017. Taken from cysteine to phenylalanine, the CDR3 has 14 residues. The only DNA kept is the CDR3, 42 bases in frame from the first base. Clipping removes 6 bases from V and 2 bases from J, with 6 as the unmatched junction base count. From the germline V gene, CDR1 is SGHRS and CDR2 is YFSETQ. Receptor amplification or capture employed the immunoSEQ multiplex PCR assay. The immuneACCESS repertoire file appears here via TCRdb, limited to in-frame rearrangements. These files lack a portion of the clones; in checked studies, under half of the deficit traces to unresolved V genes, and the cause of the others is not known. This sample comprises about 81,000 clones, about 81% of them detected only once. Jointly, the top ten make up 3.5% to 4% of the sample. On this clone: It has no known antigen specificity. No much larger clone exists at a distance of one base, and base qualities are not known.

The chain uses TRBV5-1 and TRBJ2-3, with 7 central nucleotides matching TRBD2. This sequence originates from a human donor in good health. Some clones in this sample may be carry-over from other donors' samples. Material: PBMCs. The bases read TGCGCCAGCAACCGAGCGGGGTTCACAGATACGCAGTATTTT. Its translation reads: CASNRAGFTDTQYF.